Included here is one TCR beta chain sequence, with context. Its specificity is unknown. This CDR3 is 17 amino acids long. CDR1 LGHDT and CDR2 YNNKEL come from the germline V gene (reference sequence). Trimming cost V 0 bases and J 4 bases; bases outside gene matches: 9. This specimen belongs to a study of T cell responses to AZD1222 COVID-19 vaccine. Method: immunoSEQ multiplex PCR; TCRdb's copy keeps in-frame clones and lacks some. The sample includes 70,000 to 90,000 clones, roughly nine tenths of them seen just once. Whole-study results and caveats: Donors in the cohort were predominantly white British and more often female, and clonal diversity was possibly underestimated. Nearly half of unique spike-specific TCRs reportedly avoided B.1.351 and B.1.1.7 mutated regions. Repertoire sampling happened only post peak T cell response.

The sequencing used peripheral blood, collected on day 0 of AZD1222 vaccination. The rearrangement uses TRBV3-1 (or the pseudogene TRBV3-2) and TRBJ1-2; 9 nucleotides line up with TRBD1. This TCR was recovered from an adult in good health. The CDR3 DNA sequence: TGTGCCAGCAGCCAAGACTTGGGACAGGGAATATTCTATGGCTACACCTTC. It yields the protein CASSQDLGQGIFYGYTF.